The 17 T cell receptor beta chains below were found in one sample sequenced in a study of T cell repertoires in cytomegalovirus infection. One entry per CDR3 protein results from TCRdb running MiXCR on the reads. The profile shows around 130,000 distinct CDR3 sequences, under 30% of them singletons. What these receptors recognize is not known. Sequences were obtained from PBMCs, sequenced either directly or after in vitro stimulation (not recorded which). The receptors stem from a human donor in good health (CMV status not recorded). Some clones in this sample may be carry-over from other donors' samples.

Many counts were recorded for this clonotype. The chain links TRBV7-9 to TRBJ2-3; weak D call: TRBD1 (6 bases). V was pared by 5 bases and J by 6 bases, with 9 bases between. This CDR3 contains 12 residues. Germline V gene lookup returns CDR1 SEHNR and CDR2 FQNEAQ (reference sequence). CDR3 protein: CASSHRDDTQYF. The CDR3 nucleotides are TGTGCCAGCAGCCACAGGGACGATACGCAGTATTTT.

This clonotype was observed a few times. This chain links TRBV27 with TRBJ1-5; D remains unclear. The germline gives CDR1 MNHEY, CDR2 SMNVEV (reference sequence). Trimming took 5 bases from V and 5 from J, leaving 10 bases between them. The CDR3 has 13 residues. CDR3 protein: CASSTRPDQPQHF. The CDR3 nucleotides read TGTGCCAGCAGTACCCGACCCGATCAGCCCCAGCATTTT.

At least ten counts were recorded for this clonotype. The chain has TRBV7-8 and TRBJ1-2, with D maybe TRBD1 (5 bases). V was pared by 5 bases and J by 8 bases, with 18 bases between. The CDR3 spans 14 residues. CDR1 SGHVS and CDR2 FQNEAQ come from the germline V gene. CDR3 in DNA: TGTGCCAGCAGCACGAGATACCAGGGAGGGGGCTACACCTTC. This codes for CASSTRYQGGGYTF. The whole variable domain, remainder taken from reference TRBV7-8 and TRBJ1-2, is GAGVSQSPRYKVAKRGQDVALRCDPISGHVSLFWYQQALGQGPEFLTYFQNEAQLDKSGLPSDRFFAERPEGSVSTLKIQRTQQEDSAVYLCASSTRYQGGGYTFGSGTRLTVV.

This clonotype was counted between two and nine times. J is TRBJ1-6 and V is TRBV25-1; maybe TRBD1 (5 bases). Deletions cut 6 bases from V and 8 bases from J, with 17 bases between. The CDR3 is 15 residues long. CDR1 and CDR2 (germline): MGHDK, SYGVNS. CDR3 residues: CASRLGDSIDSPLHF. CDR3 nucleotides: TGTGCCAGCAGATTGGGAGACAGTATAGATTCACCCCTCCACTTT.

This chain connects TRBV5-4 to TRBJ2-5; TRBD2 aligns across 12 bases. This CDR3 has 15 amino acids. Germline V lookup: CDR1 SGHNT, CDR2 YYREEE (reference sequence). V shed 3 bases, J shed 0 bases, and the junction held 0 bases outside the gene matches. The CDR3 region is CASSWTSGNQETQYF. Here the CDR3 DNA reads TGTGCCAGCAGCTGGACTAGCGGGAACCAAGAGACCCAGTACTTC.

This clonotype was observed a few times. The chain employs TRBV25-1 and TRBJ2-7; D possibly uses TRBD1 or TRBD2 (5 bases each). The V end lost 4 bases, the J end lost 4 bases, and 11 bases lay between the germline ends. CDR1 is MGHDK and CDR2 is SYGVNS in the germline V gene. The CDR3 contains 13 residues. CDR3 in amino acids: CASSGGTSYEQYV. As DNA, the CDR3 is TGTGCCAGCAGTGGAGGGACGTCGTACGAGCAGTACGTC.

The rearrangement links TRBV4-1 to TRBJ2-2; 14 bases line up with TRBD2. The CDR3 contains 18 residues. Germline assignment: CDR1 MGHRA and CDR2 YSYEKL. With 2 bases clipped from V and 5 bases from J, the junction kept 7 bases outside the gene matches. CDR3 bases: TGCGCCAGCAGCCAATACGGGACTAGCGGGAGTGGAACCGGGGAGCTGTTTTTT. The encoded protein is CASSQYGTSGSGTGELFF.

Many counts were recorded for this clonotype. The rearrangement links TRBV7-2 to TRBJ2-1, with 11 bases that match TRBD2. The CDR3 runs 15 residues. Germline trimming cut 3 bases from V and 6 bases from J; bases unmatched to any gene: 4. CDR1 is SGHTA and CDR2 is FQGNSA in the germline V gene. Written as DNA, the CDR3 is TGTGCCAGCAGCTTGACTAGCGGGATAATCAATGAGCAGTTCTTC. It codes for CASSLTSGIINEQFF.

The CDR3 nucleotides read TGTGCCAGTAGTTCGGGACTAGCAGAGACCCAGTACTTC. Its translation: CASSSGLAETQYF. The rearrangement joins TRBV19 to TRBJ2-5, with 9 positions matching TRBD2. The CDR3 totals 13 residues. J lost 4 bases, V lost 5 bases, and 2 bases had no gene match. Germline loops: CDR1 LNHDA, CDR2 SQIVND (reference sequence).

This clonotype occurred a few times. CDR3 nucleotide sequence: TGTGCCAGCAGTGATTTCCCGACTACGGCGAGCAATCAGCCCCAGCATTTT. Translated, it gives CASSDFPTTASNQPQHF. The chain is built from TRBV2 and TRBJ1-5; no definite D call. The germline CDR1 and CDR2 sequences are SNHLY and FYNNEI. V lost 3 bases, J lost 1 base, and 16 bases lay in between. There are 17 residues in the CDR3.

The sample holds a few counts of this clonotype. The V gene is TRBV11-2, the J gene TRBJ2-1; D call uncertain. The CDR3 length is 14 residues. The V and J ends lost 5 bases and 4 bases respectively, with 12 bases between them. Germline loops: CDR1 SGHAT, CDR2 FQNNGV. The CDR3 here is CASSTLTEYNEQFF. The CDR3 region has the DNA TGTGCCAGCAGCACACTTACGGAATACAATGAGCAGTTCTTC.

Many counts were recorded for this clonotype. The V call is TRBV27, the J call TRBJ2-5, with 10 positions matching TRBD1. From germline, CDR1 is MNHEY and CDR2 SMNVEV (reference sequence). The trim removed 2 bases at V and 4 bases at J, leaving 10 bases unmatched. The CDR3 has 17 residues. The CDR3 is CASSLTNDRGRRETQYF. The CDR3 DNA is TGTGCCAGCAGTTTAACCAACGACAGGGGGCGCCGAGAGACCCAGTACTTC.

This clonotype showed up just once. The V gene is TRBV9, the J gene TRBJ1-3; D not certain. The CDR3 covers 10 residues. Trimming removed 7 bases from V and 3 bases from J, with 2 bases in between. Germline loops: CDR1 SGDLS, CDR2 YYNGEE. CDR3 coding DNA: TGTGCCAGCGGTGGAAACACCATATATTTT. Translation gives CASGGNTIYF.

This clonotype was found a few times. The rearrangement links TRBV7-2 to TRBJ2-7, with TRBD2 as a possible D gene (6 bases). This CDR3 has 15 residues. In germline, CDR1 is SGHTA, CDR2 FQGNSA. Trimming cost V 5 bases and J 5 bases, with 19 bases left between them. CDR3 nucleotide sequence: TGTGCCAGCAGCCATGGACTATTTAGCCGCAACGAGCAGTACTTC. It codes for CASSHGLFSRNEQYF.

This clonotype was counted a few times. The V call is TRBV5-1, the J call TRBJ2-1, with TRBD2 matching over 12 bases. Germline V gene data show CDR1 as SGHRS and CDR2 as YFSETQ. The trim removed 9 bases at V and 3 bases at J, leaving 10 bases unmatched. The CDR3 sequence is 16 residues long. CDR3 DNA sequence: TGCGCCACGACACGAGGACTAGCGGGACGCTACAATGAGCAGTTCTTC. Its protein is CATTRGLAGRYNEQFF.

The CDR3 nucleotides read TGCGCCAGCAGCCAAGAGTCCATAGGGCGGCACTATGGCTACACCTTC. This sequence encodes CASSQESIGRHYGYTF. The J gene is TRBJ1-2, the V gene TRBV4-1; D is ambiguous. Germline CDR1 is MGHRA and CDR2 is YSYEKL. V was pared by 0 bases and J by 3 bases, with 14 bases between. This CDR3 region has 16 residues.

There are a few counts of this clonotype. V gene TRBV12-3 or TRBV12-4 combines with J gene TRBJ2-2; perhaps TRBD2 as D (6 bases). V was trimmed by 6 bases and J by 4 bases, leaving 12 bases between them. The CDR3 loop spans 14 amino acids. As DNA, the CDR3 is TGTGCCAGCAGGCGTGAGGAGGGCACCGGGGAGCTGTTTTTT. Its protein product is CASRREEGTGELFF.